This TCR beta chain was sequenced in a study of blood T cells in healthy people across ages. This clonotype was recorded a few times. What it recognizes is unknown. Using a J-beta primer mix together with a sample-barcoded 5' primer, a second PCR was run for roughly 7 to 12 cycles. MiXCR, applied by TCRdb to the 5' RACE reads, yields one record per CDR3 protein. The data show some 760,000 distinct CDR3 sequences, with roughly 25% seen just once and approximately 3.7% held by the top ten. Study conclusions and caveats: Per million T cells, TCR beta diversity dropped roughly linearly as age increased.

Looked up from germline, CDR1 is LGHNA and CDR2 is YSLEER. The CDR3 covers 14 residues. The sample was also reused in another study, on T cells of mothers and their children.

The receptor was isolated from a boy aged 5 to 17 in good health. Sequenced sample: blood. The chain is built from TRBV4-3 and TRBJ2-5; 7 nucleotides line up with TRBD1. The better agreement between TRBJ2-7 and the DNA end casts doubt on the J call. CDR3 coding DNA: TGCGCCAGCAGCCAAGTGACAGGGCGGTACGAGCAGTACTTC. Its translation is CASSQVTGRYEQYF.